This T cell receptor beta chain emerged from a study of T-cell memory formation after mild COVID-19. Findings and caveats of the study: Unconfirmed was the SARS-CoV-2 specificity of second-wave clones that peaked on day 37.

This CDR3 is 13 amino acids long. Trimming stripped 1 base from V and 3 bases from J, with 4 bases between. Turning to this clonotype: Its target is unknown.

TCRdb called the 5' RACE reads again in MiXCR, with one record for every CDR3 protein. The table has some 320,000 distinct CDR3 sequences, around a sixth seen once; the top ten hold about 22%. V is TRBV12-3 or TRBV12-4 and J is TRBJ2-4; no reliable D call. Sequencing was carried out using PBMCs or a T cell subset sorted from them (not recorded which). The TCR originated in a man aged 18 to 30 who had mild COVID-19 (a few samples of this study predate the infection). Cell type and time point are not known. CDR3 sequence: CASSLVLKNIQYF. The DNA for the CDR3 is TGTGCCAGCAGTTTAGTCCTCAAAAACATTCAGTACTTC.